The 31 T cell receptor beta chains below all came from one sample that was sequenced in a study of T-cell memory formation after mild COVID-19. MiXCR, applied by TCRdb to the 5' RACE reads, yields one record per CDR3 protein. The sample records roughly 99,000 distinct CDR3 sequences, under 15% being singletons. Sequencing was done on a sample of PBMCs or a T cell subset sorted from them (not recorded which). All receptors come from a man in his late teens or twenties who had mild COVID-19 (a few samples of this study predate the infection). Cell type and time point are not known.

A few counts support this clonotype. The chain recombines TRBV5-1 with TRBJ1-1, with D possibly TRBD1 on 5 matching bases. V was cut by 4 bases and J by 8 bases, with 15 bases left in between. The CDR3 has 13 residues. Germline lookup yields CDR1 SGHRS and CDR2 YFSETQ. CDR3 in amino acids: CASSQRGAGEAFF. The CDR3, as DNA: TGCGCCAGCAGCCAACGGGGTGCAGGGGAAGCTTTCTTT.

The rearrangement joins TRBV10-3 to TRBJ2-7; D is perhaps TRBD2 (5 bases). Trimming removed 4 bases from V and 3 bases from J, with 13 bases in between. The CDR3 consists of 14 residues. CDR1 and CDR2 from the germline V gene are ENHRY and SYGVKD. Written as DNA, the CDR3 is TGTGCCATCAGTGTCCCCGGGGTAGGCTACGAGCAGTACTTC. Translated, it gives CAISVPGVGYEQYF.

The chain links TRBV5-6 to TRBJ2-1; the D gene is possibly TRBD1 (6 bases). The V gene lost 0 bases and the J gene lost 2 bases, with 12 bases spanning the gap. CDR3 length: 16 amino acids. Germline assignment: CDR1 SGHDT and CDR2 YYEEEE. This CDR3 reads CASSLAIGGPYNEQFF. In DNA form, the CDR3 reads TGTGCCAGCAGCTTGGCGATAGGGGGACCCTACAATGAGCAGTTCTTC.

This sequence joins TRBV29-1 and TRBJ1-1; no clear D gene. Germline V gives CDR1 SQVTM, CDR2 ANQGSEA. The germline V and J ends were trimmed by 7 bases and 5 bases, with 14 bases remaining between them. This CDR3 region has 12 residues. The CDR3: CSAQVQGTEAFF. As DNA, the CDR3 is TGCAGCGCCCAGGTCCAAGGGACTGAAGCTTTCTTT. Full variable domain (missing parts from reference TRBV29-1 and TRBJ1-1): SAVISQKPSRDICQRGTSLTIQCQVDSQVTMMFWYRQQPGQSLTLIATANQGSEATYESGFVIDKFPISRPNLTFSTLTVSNMSPEDSSIYLCSAQVQGTEAFFGQGTRLTVV.

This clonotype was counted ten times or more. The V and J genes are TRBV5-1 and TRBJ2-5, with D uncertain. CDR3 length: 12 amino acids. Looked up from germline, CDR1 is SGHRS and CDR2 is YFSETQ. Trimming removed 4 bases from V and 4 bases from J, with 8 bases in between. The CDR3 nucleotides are TGCGCCAGCAGCCGTCACCCAGAGACCCAGTACTTC. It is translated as CASSRHPETQYF. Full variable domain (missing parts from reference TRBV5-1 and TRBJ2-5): KAGVTQTPRYLIKTRGQQVTLSCSPISGHRSVSWYQQTPGQGLQFLFEYFSETQRNKGNFPGRFSGRQFSNSRSEMNVSTLELGDSALYLCASSRHPETQYFGPGTRLLVL.

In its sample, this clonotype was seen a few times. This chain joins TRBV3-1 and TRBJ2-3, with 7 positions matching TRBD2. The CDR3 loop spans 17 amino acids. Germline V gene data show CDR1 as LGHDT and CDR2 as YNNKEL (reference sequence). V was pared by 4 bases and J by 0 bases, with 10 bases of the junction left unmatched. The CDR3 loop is CASSPLRRGGSTDTQYF. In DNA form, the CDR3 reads TGTGCCAGCAGCCCGCTAAGACGCGGGGGAAGCACAGATACGCAGTATTTT.

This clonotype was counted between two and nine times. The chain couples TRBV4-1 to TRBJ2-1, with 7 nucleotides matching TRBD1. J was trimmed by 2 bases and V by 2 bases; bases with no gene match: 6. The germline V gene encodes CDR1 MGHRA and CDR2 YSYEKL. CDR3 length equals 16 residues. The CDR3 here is CASSQQGQRPYNEQFF. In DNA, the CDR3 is TGCGCCAGCAGCCAACAGGGACAGCGTCCCTACAATGAGCAGTTCTTC.

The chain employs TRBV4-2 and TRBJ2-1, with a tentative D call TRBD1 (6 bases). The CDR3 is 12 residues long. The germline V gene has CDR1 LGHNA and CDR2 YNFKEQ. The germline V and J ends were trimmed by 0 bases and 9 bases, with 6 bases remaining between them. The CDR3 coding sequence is TGTGCCAGCAGCCAAGAGGGGGCTGAGCAGTTCTTC. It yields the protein CASSQEGAEQFF.

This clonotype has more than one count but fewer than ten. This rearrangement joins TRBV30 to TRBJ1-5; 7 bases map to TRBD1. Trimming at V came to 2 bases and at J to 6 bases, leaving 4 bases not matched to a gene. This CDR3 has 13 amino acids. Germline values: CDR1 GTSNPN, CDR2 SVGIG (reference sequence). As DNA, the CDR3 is TGTGCCTGGAGTTCAGGGGGTGCTCAGCCCCAGCATTTT. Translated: CAWSSGGAQPQHF.

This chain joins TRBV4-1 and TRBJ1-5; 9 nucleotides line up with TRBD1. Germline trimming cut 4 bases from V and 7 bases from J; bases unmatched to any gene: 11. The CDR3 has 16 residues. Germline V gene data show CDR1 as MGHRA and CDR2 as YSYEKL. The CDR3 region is CASSRNPGQGLQPQHF. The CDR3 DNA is TGCGCCAGCAGCCGGAATCCGGGACAGGGATTGCAGCCCCAGCATTTT.

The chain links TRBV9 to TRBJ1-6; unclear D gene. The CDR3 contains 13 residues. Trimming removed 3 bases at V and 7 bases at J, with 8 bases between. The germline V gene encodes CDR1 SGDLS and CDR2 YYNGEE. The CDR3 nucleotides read TGTGCCAGCAGCGGGAGGGAAAATTCACCCCTCCACTTT. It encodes CASSGRENSPLHF.

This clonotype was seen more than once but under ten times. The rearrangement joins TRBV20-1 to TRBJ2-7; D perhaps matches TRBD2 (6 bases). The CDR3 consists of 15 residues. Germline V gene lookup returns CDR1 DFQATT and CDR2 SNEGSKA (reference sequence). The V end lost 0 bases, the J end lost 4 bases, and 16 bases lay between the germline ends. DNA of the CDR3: TGCAGTGCTAGAGATCCAGGACTACCGACTTACGAGCAGTACGTC. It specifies CSARDPGLPTYEQYV.

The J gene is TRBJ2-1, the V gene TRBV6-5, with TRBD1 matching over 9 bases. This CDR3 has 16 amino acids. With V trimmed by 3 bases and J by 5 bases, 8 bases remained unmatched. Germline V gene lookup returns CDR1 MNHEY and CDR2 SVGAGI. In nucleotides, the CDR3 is TGTGCCAGCAGTTATGGCCCGGGACAGGGCCACAATGAGCAGTTCTTC. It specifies CASSYGPGQGHNEQFF.

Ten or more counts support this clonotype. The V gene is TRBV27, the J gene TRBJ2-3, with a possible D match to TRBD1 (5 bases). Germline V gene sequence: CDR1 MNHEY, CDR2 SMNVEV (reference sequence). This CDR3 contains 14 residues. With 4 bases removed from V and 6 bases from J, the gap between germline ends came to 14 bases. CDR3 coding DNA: TGTGCCAGCAGTTCTGGAACTTGGGGCGATACGCAGTATTTT. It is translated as CASSSGTWGDTQYF.

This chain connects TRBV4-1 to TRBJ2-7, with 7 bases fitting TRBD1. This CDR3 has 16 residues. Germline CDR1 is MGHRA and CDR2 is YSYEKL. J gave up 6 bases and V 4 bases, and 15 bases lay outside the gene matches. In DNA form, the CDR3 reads TGCGCCAGCAGCCGCCTCCCGGGGACAGCCTTCTTCGAGCAGTACGTC. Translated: CASSRLPGTAFFEQYV.

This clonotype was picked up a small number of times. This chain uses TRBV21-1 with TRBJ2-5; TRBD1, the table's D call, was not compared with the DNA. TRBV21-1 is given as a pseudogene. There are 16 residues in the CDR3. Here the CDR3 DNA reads TGTGCCAGCAGCAAAGGACCTGGGGGGGAGCAAGAGACCCAGTACTTC. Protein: CASSKGPGGEQETQYF.

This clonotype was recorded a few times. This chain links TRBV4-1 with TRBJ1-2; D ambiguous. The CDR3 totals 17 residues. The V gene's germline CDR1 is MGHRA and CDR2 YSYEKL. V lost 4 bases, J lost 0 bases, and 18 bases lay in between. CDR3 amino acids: CASSPQPPDFTNYGYTF. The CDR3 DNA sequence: TGCGCCAGCAGCCCGCAACCGCCGGACTTTACTAACTATGGCTACACCTTC.

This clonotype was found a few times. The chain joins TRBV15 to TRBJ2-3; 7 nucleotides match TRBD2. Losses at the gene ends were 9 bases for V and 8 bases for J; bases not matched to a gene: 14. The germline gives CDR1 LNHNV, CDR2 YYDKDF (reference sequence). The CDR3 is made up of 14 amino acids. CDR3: CATAGGGGVGTQYF. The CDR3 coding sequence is TGTGCCACAGCCGGAGGCGGGGGTGTGGGTACGCAGTATTTT.

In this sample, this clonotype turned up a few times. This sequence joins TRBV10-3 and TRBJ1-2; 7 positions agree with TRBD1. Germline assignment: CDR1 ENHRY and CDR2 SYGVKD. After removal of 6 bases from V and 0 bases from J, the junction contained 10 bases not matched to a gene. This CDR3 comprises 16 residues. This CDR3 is CAIRAGTETTNYGYTF. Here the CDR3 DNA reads TGTGCCATCAGGGCCGGGACAGAAACCACTAACTATGGCTACACCTTC.

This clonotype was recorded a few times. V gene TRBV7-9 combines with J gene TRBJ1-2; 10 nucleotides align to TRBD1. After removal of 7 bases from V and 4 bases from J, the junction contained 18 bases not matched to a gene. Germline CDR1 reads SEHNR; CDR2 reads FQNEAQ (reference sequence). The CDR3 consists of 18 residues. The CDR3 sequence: CASIPDRGREGSSYGYTF. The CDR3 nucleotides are TGTGCCAGCATCCCCGACAGGGGGCGCGAGGGGTCGAGCTATGGCTACACCTTC.

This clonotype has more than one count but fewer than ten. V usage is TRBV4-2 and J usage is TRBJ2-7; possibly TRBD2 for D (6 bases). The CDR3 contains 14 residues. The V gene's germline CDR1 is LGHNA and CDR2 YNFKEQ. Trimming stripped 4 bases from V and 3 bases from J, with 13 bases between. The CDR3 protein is CASSPPGDGYEQYF. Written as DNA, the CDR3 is TGTGCCAGCAGCCCCCCGGGGGACGGCTACGAGCAGTACTTC.

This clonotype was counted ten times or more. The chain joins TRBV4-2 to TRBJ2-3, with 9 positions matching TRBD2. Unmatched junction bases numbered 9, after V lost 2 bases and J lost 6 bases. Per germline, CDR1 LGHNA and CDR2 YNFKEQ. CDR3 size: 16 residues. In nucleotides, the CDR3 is TGTGCCAGCAGCCAACTGAGCGGGGGGCCATCCGATACGCAGTATTTT. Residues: CASSQLSGGPSDTQYF.

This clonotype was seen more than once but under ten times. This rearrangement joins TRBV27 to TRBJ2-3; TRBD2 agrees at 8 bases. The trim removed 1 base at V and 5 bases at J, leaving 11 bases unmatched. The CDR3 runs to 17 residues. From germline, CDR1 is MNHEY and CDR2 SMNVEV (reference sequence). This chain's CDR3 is CASSLYVASGGGDTQYF. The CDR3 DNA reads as TGTGCCAGCAGTTTATACGTAGCGAGCGGGGGAGGAGATACGCAGTATTTT.

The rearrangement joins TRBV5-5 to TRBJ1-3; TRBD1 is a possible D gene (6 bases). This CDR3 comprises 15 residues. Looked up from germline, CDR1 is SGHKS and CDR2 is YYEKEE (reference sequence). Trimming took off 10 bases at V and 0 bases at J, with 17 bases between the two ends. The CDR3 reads CAASRDTYSGNTIYF. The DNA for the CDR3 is TGTGCCGCCTCCCGGGACACCTACTCTGGAAACACCATATATTTT.

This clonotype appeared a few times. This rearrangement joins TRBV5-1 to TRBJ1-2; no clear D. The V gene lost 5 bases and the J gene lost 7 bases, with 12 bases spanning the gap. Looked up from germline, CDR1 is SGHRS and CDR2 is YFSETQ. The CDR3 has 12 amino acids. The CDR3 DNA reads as TGCGCCAGCAGAGGACTGGACCTTGGCTACACCTTC. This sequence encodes CASRGLDLGYTF.

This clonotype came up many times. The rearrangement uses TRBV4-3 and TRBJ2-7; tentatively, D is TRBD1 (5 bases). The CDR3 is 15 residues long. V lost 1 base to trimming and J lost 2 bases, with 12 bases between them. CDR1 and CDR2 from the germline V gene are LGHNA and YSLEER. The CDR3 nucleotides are TGCGCCAGCAGCCAAGGGGGCACCTCCACCTACGAGCAGTACTTC. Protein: CASSQGGTSTYEQYF.

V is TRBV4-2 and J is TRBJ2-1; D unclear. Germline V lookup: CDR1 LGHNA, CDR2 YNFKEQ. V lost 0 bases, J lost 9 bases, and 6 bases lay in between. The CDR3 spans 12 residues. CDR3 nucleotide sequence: TGTGCCAGCAGCCAAGAAGTGGGTGAGCAGTTCTTC. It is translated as CASSQEVGEQFF.

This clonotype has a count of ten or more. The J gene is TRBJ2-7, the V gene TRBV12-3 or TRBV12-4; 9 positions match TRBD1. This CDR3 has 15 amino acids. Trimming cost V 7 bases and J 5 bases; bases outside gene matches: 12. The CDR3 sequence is CASTMTGGSWHEQYF. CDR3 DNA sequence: TGTGCCAGCACCATGACAGGGGGATCTTGGCACGAGCAGTACTTC.

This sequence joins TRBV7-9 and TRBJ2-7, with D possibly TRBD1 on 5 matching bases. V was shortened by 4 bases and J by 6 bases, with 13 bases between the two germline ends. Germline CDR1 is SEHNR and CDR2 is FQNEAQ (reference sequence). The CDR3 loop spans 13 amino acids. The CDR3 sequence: CASSSSTDSEQYV. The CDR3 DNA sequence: TGTGCCAGCAGCTCCTCGACAGACAGCGAGCAGTACGTC.

The CDR3 nucleotides read TGTGCCAGCAGTTGGGGCAGGGGGCCGAATGAGCAGTTCTTC. This sequence encodes CASSWGRGPNEQFF. The chain uses TRBV12-3 or TRBV12-4 and TRBJ2-1; 8 positions agree with TRBD1. V lost 4 bases, J lost 7 bases, and 6 bases stayed unmatched. This CDR3 comprises 14 residues.

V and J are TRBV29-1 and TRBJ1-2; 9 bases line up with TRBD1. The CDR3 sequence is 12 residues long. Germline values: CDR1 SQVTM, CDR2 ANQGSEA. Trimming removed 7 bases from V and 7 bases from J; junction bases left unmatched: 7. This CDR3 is CSGGQGSIGYTF. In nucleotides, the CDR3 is TGCAGCGGGGGACAGGGCTCCATTGGCTACACCTTC.